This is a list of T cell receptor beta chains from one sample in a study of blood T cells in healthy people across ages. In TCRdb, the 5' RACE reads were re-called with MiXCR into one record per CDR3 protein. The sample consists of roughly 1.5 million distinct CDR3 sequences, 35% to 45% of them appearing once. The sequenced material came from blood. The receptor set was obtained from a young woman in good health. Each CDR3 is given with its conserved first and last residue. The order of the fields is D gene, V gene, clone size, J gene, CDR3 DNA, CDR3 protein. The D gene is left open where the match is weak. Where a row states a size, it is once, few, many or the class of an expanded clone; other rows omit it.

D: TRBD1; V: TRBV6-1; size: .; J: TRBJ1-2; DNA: TGTGCCAGCACCGTGGACAGGGGGGACTATGGCTACACCTTC; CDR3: CASTVDRGDYGYTF
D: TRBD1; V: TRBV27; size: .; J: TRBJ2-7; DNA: TGTGCCAGCGCCTGGTCAGGGGGCAGTTACGAGCAGTACTTC; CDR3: CASAWSGGSYEQYF
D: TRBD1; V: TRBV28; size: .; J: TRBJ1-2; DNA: TGTGCCAGCAGTAACACCGGGACAGGGAGTGGCTACACCTTC; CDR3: CASSNTGTGSGYTF
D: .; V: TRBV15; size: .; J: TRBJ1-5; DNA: TGTGCCACCAGCATGGGATCTTTTAATAAGCCCCAGCATTTT; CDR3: CATSMGSFNKPQHF
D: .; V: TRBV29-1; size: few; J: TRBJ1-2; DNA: TGCAGCGTTGAGCGGGGCCTGCACTCGGGCTACACCTTC; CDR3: CSVERGLHSGYTF
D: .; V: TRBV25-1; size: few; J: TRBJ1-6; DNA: TGTGCCAGCAGTAAGATAGACGGAGCCTTTTCACCCCTCCACTTT; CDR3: CASSKIDGAFSPLHF
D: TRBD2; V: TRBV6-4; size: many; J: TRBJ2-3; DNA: TGTGCCAGCAGTGACGAAGCGGGAGGGCCTACAGATACGCAGTATTTT; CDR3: CASSDEAGGPTDTQYF
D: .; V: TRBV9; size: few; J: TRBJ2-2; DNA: TGTGCCAGCGGGGCGAACACCGGGGAGCTGTTTTTT; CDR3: CASGANTGELFF
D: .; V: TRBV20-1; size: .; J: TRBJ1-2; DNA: TGCAGTGCTGCCCGCTCGGGACAAAGGAGTGGCTACACCTTC; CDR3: CSAARSGQRSGYTF
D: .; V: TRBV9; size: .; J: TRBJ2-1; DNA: TGTACCAGCAGCGTTTTCGGGAGCAATGAGCAGTTCTTC; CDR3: CTSSVFGSNEQFF